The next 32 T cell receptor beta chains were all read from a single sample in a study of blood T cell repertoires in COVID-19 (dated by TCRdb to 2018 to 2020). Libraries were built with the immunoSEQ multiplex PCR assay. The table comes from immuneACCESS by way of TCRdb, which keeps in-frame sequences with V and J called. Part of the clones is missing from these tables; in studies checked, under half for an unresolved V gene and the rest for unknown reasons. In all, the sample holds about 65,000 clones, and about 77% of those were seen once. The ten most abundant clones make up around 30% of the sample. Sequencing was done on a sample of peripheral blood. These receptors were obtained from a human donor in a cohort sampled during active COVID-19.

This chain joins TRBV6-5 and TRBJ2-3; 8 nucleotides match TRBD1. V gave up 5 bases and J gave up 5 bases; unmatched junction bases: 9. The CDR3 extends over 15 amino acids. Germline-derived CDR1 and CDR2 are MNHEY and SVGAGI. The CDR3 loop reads CASSNSRGRGDTQYF. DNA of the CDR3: TGTGCCAGCAGTAATAGCAGGGGGCGAGGAGATACGCAGTATTTT.

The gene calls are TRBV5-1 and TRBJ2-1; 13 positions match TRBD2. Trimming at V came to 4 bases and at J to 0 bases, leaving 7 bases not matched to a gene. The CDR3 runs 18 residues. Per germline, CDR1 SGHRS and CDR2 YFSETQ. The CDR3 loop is CASSTGLAGPSSYNEQFF. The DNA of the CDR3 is TGCGCCAGCAGCACGGGACTAGCGGGACCTAGCTCCTACAATGAGCAGTTCTTC.

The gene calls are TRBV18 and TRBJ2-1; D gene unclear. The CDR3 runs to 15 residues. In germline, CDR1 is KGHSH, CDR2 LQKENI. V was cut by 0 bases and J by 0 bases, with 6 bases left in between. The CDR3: CASSPPRNSYNEQFF. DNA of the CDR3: TGTGCCAGCTCACCACCGCGCAACTCCTACAATGAGCAGTTCTTC.

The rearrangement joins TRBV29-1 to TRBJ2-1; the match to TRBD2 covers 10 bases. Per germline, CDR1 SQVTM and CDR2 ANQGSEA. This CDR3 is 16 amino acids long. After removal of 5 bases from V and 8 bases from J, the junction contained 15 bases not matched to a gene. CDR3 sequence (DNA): TGCAGCGTTCAGGGGGCATGGCTAGCGGGAGATGATGAGCAGTTCTTC. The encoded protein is CSVQGAWLAGDDEQFF.

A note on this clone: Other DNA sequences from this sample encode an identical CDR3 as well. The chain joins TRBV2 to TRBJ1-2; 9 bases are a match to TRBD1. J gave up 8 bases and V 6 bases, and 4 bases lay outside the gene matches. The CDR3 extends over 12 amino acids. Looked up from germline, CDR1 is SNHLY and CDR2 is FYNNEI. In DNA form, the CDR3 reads TGTGCCAGCAGGGGACAGGGATCCGGCTACACCTTC. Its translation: CASRGQGSGYTF.

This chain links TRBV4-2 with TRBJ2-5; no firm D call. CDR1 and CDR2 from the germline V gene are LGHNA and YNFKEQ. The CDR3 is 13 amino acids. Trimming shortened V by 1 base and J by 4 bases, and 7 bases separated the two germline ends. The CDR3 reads CASSQAGVETQYF. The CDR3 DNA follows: TGTGCCAGCAGCCAAGCGGGTGTAGAGACCCAGTACTTC.

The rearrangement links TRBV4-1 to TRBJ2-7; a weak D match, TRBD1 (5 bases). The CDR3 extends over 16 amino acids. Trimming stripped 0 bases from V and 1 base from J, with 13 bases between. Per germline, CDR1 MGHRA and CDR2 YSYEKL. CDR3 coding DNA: TGCGCCAGCAGCCAAGATCCGGTGCAGGGTTCCTACGAGCAGTACTTC. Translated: CASSQDPVQGSYEQYF.

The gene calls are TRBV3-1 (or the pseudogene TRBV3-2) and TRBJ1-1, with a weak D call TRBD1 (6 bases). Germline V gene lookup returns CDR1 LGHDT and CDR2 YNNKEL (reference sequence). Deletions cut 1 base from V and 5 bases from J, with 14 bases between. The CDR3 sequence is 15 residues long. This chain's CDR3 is CASSQVGGRRTEAFF. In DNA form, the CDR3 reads TGTGCCAGCAGCCAAGTGGGGGGGCGCAGAACTGAAGCTTTCTTT.

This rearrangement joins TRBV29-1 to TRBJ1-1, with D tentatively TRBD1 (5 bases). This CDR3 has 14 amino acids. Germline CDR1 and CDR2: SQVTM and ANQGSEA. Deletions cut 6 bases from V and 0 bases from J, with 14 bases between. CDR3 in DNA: TGCAGCGTCGCAGGGAGGACAATGAACACTGAAGCTTTCTTT. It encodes CSVAGRTMNTEAFF.

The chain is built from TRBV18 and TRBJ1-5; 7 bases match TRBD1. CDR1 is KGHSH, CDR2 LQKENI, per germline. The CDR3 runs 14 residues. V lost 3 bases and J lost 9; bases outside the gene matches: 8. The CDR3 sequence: CASSPDREFRPQHF. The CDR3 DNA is TGTGCCAGCTCACCCGACAGGGAGTTTAGGCCCCAGCATTTT.

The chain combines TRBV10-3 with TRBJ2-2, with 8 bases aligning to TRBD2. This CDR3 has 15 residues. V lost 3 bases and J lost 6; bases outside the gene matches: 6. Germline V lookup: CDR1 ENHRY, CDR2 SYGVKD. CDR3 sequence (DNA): TGTGCCATCAGTGAACTCAGCGGGAGCGCCGGGGAGCTGTTTTTT. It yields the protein CAISELSGSAGELFF.

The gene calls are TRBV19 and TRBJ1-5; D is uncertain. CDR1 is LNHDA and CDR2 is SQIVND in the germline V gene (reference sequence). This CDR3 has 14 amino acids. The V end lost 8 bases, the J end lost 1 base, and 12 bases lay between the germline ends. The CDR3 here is CASRSTISNQPQHF. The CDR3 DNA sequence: TGTGCCAGTCGGTCCACGATAAGCAATCAGCCCCAGCATTTT.

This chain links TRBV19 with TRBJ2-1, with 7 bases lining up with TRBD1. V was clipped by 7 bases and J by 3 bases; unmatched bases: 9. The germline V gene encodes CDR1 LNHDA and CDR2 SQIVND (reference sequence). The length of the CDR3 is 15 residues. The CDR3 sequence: CASTSDRALYNEQFF. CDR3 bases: TGTGCCAGTACCTCAGACAGGGCCCTCTACAATGAGCAGTTCTTC.

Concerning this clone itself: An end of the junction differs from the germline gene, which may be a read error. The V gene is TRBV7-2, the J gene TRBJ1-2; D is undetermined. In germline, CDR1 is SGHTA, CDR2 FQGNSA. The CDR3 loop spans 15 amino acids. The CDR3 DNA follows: TGTGCCAGCAGCCTAGCTCCCAGTTCGAACTATGGCTACACCTTC. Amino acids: CASSLAPSSNYGYTF.

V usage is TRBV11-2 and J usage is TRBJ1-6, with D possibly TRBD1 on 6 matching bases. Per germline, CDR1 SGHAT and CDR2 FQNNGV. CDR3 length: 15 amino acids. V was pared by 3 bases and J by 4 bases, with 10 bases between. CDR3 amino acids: CASSLTGDYNSPLHF. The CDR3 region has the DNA TGTGCCAGCAGCTTGACAGGAGATTATAATTCACCCCTCCACTTT.

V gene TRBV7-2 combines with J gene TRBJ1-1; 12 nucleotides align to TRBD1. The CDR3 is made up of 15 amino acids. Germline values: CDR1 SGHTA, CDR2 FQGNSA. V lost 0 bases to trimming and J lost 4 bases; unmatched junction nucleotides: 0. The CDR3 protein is CASSLAGQGATEAFF. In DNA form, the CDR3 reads TGTGCCAGCAGCTTAGCGGGACAGGGGGCCACTGAAGCTTTCTTT.

CDR3 nucleotide sequence: TGTGCCAGCAGCTTGGGACAGCAAGAGACCCAGTACTTC. It specifies CASSLGQQETQYF. This chain uses TRBV7-9 with TRBJ2-5, with TRBD1 identical over 7 bases. The CDR3 has 13 amino acids. Looked up from germline, CDR1 is SEHNR and CDR2 is FQNEAQ (reference sequence). V shed 3 bases and J 2 bases; nucleotides not matched to a gene: 0.

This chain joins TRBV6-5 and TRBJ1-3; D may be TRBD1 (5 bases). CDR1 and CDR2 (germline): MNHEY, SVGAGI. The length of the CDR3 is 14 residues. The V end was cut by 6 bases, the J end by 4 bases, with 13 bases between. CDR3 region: CASSALTAGNTIYF. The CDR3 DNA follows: TGTGCCAGCAGCGCCTTGACAGCAGGAAACACCATATATTTT.

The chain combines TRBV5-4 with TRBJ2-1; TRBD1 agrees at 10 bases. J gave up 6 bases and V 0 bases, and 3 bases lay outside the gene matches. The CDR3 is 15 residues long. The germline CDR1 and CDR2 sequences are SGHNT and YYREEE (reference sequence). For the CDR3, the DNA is TGTGCCAGCAGCTTGGGGGGACAGGGGCCCAATGAGCAGTTCTTC. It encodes CASSLGGQGPNEQFF.

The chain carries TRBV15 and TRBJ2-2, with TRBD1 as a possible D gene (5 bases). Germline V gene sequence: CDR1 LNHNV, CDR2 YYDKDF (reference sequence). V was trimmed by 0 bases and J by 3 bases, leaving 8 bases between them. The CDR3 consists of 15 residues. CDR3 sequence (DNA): TGTGCCACCAGCAGAGACAGGGTAGACACCGGGGAGCTGTTTTTT. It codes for CATSRDRVDTGELFF.

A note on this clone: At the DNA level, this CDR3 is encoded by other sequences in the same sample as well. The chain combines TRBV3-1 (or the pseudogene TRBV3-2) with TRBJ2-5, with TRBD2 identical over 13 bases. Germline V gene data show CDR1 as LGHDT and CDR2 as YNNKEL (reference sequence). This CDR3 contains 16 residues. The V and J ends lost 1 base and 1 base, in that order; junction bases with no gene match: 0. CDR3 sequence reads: CASSQGLAGGQETQYF. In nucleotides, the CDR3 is TGTGCCAGCAGCCAAGGACTAGCGGGGGGCCAAGAGACCCAGTACTTC.

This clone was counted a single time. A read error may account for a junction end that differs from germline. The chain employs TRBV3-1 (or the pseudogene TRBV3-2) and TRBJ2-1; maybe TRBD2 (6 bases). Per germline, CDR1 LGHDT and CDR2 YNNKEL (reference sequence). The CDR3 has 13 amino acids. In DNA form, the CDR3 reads TGTGCCAGCAGCCAAGATAGGGAGACTAGTTCGCTCTTC. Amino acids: CASSQDRETSSLF.

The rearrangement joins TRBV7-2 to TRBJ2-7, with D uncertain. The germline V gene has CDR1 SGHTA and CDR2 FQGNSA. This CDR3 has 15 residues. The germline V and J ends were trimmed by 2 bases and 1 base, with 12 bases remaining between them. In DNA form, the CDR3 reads TGTGCCAGCAGCTTAAATTCACTCTCTTCCTACGAGCAGTACTTC. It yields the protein CASSLNSLSSYEQYF.

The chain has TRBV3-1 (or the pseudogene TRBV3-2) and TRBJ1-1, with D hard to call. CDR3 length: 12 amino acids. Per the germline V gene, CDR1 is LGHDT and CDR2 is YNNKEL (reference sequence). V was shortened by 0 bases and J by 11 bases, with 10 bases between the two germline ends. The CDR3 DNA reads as TGTGCCAGCAGCCAAGATTTTATGGAGGCTTTCTTT. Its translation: CASSQDFMEAFF.

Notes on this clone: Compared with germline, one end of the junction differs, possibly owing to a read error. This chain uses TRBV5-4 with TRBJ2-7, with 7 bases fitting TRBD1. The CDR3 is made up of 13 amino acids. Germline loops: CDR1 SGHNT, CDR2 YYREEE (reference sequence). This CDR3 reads CASSRQGSFEQYF. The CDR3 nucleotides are TGTGCCAGCAGCCGACAGGGCTCCTTCGAGCAGTACTTC.

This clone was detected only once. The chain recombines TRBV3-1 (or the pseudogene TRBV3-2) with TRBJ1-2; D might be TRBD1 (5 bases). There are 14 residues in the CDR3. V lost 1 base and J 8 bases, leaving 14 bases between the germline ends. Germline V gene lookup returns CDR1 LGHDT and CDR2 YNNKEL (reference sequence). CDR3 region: CASSQGGGLGGYTF. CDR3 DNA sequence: TGTGCCAGCAGCCAAGGGGGGGGTCTGGGCGGCTACACCTTC.

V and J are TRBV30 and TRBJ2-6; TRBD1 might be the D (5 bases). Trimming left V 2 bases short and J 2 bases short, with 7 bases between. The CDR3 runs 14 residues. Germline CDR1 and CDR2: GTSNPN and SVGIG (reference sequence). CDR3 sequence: CAWSLGAGANVLTF. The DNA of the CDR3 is TGTGCCTGGAGTCTAGGGGCTGGGGCCAACGTCCTGACTTTC. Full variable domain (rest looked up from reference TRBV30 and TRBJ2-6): SQTIHQWPATLVQPVGSPLSLECTVEGTSNPNLYWYRQAAGRGLQLLFYSVGIGQISSEVPQNLSASRPQDRQFILSSKKLLLSDSGFYLCAWSLGAGANVLTFGAGSRLTVL.

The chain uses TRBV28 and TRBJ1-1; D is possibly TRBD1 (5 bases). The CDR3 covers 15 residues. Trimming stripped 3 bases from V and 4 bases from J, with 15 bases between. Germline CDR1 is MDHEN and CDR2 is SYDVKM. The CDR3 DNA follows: TGTGCCAGCAGTTTGGGGGGGAATAGGGGCACTGAAGCTTTCTTT. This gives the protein CASSLGGNRGTEAFF.

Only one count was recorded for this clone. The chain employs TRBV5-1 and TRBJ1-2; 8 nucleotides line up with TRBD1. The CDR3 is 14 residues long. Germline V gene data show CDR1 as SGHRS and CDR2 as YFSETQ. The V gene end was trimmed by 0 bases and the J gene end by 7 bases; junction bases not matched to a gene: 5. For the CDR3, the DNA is TGCGCCAGCAGCTTGGGACAGGGGCAGAGTGGCTACACCTTC. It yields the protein CASSLGQGQSGYTF.

CDR3 DNA: TGCGCCAGCAGTGAGTCCGGGGGAGAAGAGACCCAGTACTTC. It codes for CASSESGGEETQYF. The chain uses TRBV10-1 and TRBJ2-5; perhaps TRBD2 as D (6 bases). Trimming pared 0 bases from V and 3 bases from J, leaving 8 bases between. The length of the CDR3 is 14 residues. Germline CDR1 is WNHNN and CDR2 is SYGVQD (reference sequence).

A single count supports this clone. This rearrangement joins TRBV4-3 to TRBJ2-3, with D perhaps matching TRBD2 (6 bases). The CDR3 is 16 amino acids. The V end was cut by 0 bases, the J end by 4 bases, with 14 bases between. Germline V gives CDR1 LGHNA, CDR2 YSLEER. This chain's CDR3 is CASSQDWGEDPDTQYF. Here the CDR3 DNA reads TGCGCCAGCAGCCAAGATTGGGGGGAGGACCCAGATACGCAGTATTTT.

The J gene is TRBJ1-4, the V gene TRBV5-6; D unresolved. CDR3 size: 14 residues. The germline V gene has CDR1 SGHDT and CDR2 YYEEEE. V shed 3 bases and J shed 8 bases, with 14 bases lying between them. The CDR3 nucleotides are TGTGCCAGCAGCTCGCGGCGGGTTGAAGAAAAACTGTTTTTT. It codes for CASSSRRVEEKLFF.